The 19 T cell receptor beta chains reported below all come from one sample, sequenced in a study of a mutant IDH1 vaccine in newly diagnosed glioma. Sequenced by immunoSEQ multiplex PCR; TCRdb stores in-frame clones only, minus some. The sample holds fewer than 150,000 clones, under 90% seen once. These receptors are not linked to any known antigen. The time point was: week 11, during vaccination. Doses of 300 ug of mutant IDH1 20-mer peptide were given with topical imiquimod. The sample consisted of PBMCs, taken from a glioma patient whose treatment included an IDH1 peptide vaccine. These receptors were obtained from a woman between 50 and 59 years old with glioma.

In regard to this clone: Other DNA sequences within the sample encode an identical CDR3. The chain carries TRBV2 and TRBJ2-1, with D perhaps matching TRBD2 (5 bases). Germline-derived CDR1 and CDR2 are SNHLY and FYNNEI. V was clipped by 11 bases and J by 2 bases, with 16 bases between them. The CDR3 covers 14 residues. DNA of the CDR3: TGTGCCGCCCCACCCTCGGGGACCTACAATGAGCAGTTCTTC. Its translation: CAAPPSGTYNEQFF.

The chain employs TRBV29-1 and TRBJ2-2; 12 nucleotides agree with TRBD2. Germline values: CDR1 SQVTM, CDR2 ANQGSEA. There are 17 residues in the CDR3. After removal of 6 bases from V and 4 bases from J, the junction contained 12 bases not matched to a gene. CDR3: CSVPKTSGSLGTGELFF. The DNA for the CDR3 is TGCAGCGTACCCAAGACTAGCGGGAGTTTAGGCACCGGGGAGCTGTTTTTT.

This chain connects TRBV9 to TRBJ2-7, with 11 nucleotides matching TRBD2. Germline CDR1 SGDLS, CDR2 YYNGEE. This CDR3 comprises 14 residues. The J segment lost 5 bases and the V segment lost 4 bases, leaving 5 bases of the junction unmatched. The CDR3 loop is CASSLSGRENEQYF. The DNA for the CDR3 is TGTGCCAGCAGCCTTAGCGGGAGGGAGAACGAGCAGTACTTC.

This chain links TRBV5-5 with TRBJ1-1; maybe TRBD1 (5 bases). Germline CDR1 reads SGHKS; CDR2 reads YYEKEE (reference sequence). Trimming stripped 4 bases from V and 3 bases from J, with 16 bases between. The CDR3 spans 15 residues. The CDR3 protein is CASSGSGLLDTEAFF. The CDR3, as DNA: TGTGCCAGCAGCGGCTCGGGGCTTCTGGACACTGAAGCTTTCTTT.

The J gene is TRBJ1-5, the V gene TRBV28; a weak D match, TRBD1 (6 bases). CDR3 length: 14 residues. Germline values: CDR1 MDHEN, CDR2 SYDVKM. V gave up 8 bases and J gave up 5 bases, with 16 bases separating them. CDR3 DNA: TGTGCCAGCGGGGGGGCGGTGGTGTATCAGCCCCAGCATTTT. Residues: CASGGAVVYQPQHF.

The CDR3 protein is CASSQGLYGYTF. DNA of the CDR3: TGTGCCAGCAGCCAGGGACTCTATGGCTACACCTTC. V is TRBV7-9 and J is TRBJ1-2; D is possibly TRBD1 (5 bases). The CDR3 runs 12 residues. The germline V and J ends were trimmed by 5 bases and 4 bases, with 8 bases remaining between them. The germline CDR1 and CDR2 sequences are SEHNR and FQNEAQ (reference sequence).

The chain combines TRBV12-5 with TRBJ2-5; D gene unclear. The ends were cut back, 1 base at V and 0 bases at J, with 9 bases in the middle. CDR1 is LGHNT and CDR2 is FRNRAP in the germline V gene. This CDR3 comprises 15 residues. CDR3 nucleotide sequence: TGTGCTAGTGGTTTGGCCCGGGTCCACCAAGAGACCCAGTACTTC. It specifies CASGLARVHQETQYF.

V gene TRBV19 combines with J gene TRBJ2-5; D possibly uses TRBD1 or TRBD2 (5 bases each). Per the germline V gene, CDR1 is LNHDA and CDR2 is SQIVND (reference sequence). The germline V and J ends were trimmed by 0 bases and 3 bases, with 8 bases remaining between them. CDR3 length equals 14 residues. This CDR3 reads CASSIELGEETQYF. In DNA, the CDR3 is TGTGCCAGTAGTATAGAACTAGGGGAAGAGACCCAGTACTTC.

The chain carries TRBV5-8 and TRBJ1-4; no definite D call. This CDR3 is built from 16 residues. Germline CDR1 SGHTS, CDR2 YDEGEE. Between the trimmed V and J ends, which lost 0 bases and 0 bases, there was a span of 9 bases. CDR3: CASSLGWVATNEKLFF. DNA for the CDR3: TGTGCCAGCAGCTTGGGGTGGGTCGCAACTAATGAAAAACTGTTTTTT.

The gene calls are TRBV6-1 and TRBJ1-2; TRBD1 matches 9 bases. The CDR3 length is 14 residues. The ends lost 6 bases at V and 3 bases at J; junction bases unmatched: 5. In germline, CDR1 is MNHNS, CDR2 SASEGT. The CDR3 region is CASSATGGDYGYTF. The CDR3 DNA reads TGTGCCAGCAGCGCAACAGGGGGCGACTATGGCTACACCTTC.

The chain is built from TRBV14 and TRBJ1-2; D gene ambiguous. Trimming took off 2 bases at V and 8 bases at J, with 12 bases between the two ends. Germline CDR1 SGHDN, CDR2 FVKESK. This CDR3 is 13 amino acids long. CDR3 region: CASSQSRREGYTF. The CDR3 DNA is TGTGCCAGCAGCCAAAGCCGGAGGGAGGGCTACACCTTC.

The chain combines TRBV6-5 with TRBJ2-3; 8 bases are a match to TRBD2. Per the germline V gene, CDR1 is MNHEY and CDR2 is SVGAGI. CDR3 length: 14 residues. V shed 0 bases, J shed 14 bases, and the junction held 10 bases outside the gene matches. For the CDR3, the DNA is TGTGCCAGCAGTTACTCGATAAATGCGGGGGGCCCGTATTTT. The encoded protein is CASSYSINAGGPYF.

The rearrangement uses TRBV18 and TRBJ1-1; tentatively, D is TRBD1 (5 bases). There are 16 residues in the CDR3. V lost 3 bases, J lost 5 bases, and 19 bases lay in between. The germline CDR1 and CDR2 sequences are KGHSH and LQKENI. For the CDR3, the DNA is TGTGCCAGCTCACCTATCCTGGGGGGAAGTGGAACTGAAGCTTTCTTT. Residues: CASSPILGGSGTEAFF.

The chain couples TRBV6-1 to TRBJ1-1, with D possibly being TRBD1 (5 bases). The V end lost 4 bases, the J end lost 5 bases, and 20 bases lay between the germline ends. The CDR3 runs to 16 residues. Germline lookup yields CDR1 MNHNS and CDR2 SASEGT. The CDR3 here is CASSGPGAPGRTEAFF. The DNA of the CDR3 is TGTGCCAGCAGTGGACCGGGAGCCCCGGGACGGACTGAAGCTTTCTTT.

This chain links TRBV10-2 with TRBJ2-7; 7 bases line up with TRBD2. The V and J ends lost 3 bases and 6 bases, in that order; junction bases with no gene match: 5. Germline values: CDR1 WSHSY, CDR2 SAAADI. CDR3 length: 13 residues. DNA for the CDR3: TGCGCCAGCAGTGAAAGACTAGCCCTCGAGCAGTACTTC. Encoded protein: CASSERLALEQYF.

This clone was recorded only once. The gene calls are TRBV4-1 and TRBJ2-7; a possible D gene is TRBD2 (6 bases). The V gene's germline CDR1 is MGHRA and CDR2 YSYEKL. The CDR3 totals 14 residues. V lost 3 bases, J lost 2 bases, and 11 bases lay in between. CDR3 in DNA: TGCGCCAGCAGCCAGGCTAGCGTGCCCTACGAGCAGTACTTC. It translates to CASSQASVPYEQYF.

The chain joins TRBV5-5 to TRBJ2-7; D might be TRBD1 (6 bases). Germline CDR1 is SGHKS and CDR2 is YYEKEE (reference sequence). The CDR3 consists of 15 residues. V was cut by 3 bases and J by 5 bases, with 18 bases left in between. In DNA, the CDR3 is TGTGCCAGCAGCTGGTCCTCGCAGGGGTCGAACGAGCAGTACTTC. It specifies CASSWSSQGSNEQYF.

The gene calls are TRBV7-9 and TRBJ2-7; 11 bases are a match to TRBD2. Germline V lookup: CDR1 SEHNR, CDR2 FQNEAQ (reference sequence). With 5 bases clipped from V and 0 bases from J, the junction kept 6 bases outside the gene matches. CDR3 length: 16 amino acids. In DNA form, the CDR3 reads TGTGCCAGCAGCGGGACTAGCGGAACGCTCTCCTACGAGCAGTACTTC. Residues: CASSGTSGTLSYEQYF.

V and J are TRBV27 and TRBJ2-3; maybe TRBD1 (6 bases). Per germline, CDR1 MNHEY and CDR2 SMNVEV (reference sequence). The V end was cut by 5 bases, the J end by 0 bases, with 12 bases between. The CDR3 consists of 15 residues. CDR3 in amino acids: CASSPDGQSTDTQYF. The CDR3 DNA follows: TGTGCCAGCAGTCCGGATGGACAGAGCACAGATACGCAGTATTTT.